This T cell receptor (beta chain) was obtained from a study of OX40 agonist ivuxolimab in advanced cancers. As for the study in general: Patients undergoing dose escalation presented with hepatocellular carcinoma, melanoma, renal cell or head and neck cancer. Antecedent anti-PD-1, anti-PD-L1 or anti-CTLA-4 therapy was permissible, with under 50% having received some.

People who had autoimmune disease history or systemic immunosuppression were excluded. On this clone itself: Its antigen is not known. Other DNA sequences of this sample code for an identical CDR3.

Study conclusions and caveats: At 0.1 to 3.0 mg/kg, clonal expansion of CD4+ and CD8+ blood T cells had occurred by week 6.

The CDR3 runs 12 residues. V was clipped by 0 bases and J by 4 bases, with 5 bases between them. The germline gives CDR1 SGHRS, CDR2 YFSETQ. The assay was immunoSEQ multiplex PCR, and TCRdb's table has in-frame clones only and misses some. The table includes about 64,000 clones, roughly 80% detected once. The clonotype was recovered from an adult with an advanced solid tumor such as melanoma, head and neck, liver or kidney cancer. The gene calls are TRBV5-1 and TRBJ2-7; no firm D call. The starting material was CD4+ or CD8+ T cells sorted from blood, obtained in a trial of the OX40 agonist ivuxolimab. CDR3 bases: TGCGCCAGCAGCTTGGGGGGTTACGAGCAGTACTTC. It translates to CASSLGGYEQYF.